The clone carrying this T cell receptor beta chain was seen only a few times. The antigen is undetermined. Generated by immunoSEQ multiplex PCR, the TCRdb table keeps only in-frame clones and is missing some. Found here are around 130,000 clones, around 84% of them singletons; the top ten hold about 3.3%. This sample was included in a study of cytotoxic CD8 clonotypes in ibrutinib-treated CLL. Whole-study context: The average sample held roughly 250,000 productive templates and 85,000 to 100,000 productive rearrangements. Whole-study findings and limits: The public clonotypes identified were infrequent and showed contraction or stability on treatment.

The origin of this receptor is a human donor with chronic lymphocytic leukemia. The sample here was PBMCs, taken after 24 months of ibrutinib treatment.

The CDR3 region is CASSLYTGANTGELFF. CDR3 in DNA: TGTGCCAGCAGTTTATATACGGGGGCTAACACCGGGGAGCTGTTTTTT. The chain carries TRBV27 and TRBJ2-2; the D call may be TRBD1 or TRBD2 (6 bases each). With 1 base removed from V and 2 bases from J, the gap between germline ends came to 11 bases. There are 16 residues in the CDR3. The germline CDR1 and CDR2 sequences are MNHEY and SMNVEV (reference sequence).